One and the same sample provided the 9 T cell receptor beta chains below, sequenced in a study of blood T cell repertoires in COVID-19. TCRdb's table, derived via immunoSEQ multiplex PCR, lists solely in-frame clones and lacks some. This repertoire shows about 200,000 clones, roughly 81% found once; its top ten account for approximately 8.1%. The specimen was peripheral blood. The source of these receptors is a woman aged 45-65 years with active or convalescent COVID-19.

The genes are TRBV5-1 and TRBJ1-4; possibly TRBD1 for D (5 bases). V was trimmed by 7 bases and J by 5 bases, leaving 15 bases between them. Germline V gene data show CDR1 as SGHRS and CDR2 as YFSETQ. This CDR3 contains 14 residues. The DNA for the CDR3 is TGCGCCAGCTCCGGATGGGGGGGGAATGAAAAACTGTTTTTT. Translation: CASSGWGGNEKLFF.

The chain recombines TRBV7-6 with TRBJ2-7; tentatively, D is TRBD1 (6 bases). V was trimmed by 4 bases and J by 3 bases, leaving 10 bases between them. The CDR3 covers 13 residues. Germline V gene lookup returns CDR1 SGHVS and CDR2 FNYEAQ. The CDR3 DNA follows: TGTGCCAGCAGCTGGGGCAGGGGCTACGAGCAGTACTTC. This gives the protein CASSWGRGYEQYF.

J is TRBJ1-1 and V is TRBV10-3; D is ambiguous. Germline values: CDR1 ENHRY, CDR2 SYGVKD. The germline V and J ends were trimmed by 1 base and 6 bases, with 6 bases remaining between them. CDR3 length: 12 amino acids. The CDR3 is CAISEFYSEAFF. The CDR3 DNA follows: TGTGCCATCAGTGAGTTCTATTCTGAAGCTTTCTTT.

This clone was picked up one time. The CDR3: CASRPRPGNYEQYF. CDR3 coding DNA: TGTGCCAGCAGACCTCGCCCGGGGAACTACGAGCAGTACTTC. The chain employs TRBV25-1 and TRBJ2-7, with D possibly TRBD2 on 5 matching bases. The CDR3 contains 14 residues. V was trimmed by 6 bases and J by 3 bases, leaving 15 bases between them. Germline V gene sequence: CDR1 MGHDK, CDR2 SYGVNS.

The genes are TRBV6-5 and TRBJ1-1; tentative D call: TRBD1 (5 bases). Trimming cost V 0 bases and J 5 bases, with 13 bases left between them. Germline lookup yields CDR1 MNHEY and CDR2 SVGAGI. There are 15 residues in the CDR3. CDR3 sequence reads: CASSYSINGGTEAFF. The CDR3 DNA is TGTGCCAGCAGTTACTCGATAAACGGGGGGACTGAAGCTTTCTTT.

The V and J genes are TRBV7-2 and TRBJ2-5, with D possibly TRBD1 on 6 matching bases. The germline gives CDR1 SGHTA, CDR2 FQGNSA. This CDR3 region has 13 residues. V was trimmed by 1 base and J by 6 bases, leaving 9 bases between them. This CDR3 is CASSLVRGQTQYF. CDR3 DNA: TGTGCCAGCAGCTTAGTCAGGGGTCAGACCCAGTACTTC.

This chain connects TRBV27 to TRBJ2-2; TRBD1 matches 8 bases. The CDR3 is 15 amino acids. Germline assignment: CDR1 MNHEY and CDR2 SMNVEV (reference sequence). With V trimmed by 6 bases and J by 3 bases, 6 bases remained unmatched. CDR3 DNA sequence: TGTGCCAGCAGGGCTACAGGGGGAGACACCGGGGAGCTGTTTTTT. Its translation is CASRATGGDTGELFF.

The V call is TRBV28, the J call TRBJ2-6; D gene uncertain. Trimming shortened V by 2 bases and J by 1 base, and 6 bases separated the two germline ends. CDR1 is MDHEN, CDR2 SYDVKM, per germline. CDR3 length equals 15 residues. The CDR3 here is CASSLPGSGANVLTF. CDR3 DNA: TGTGCCAGCAGTTTACCGGGTTCTGGGGCCAACGTCCTGACTTTC. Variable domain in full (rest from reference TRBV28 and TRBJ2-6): DVKVTQSSRYLVKRTGEKVFLECVQDMDHENMFWYRQDPGLGLRLIYFSYDVKMKEKGDIPEGYSVSREKKERFSLILESASTNQTSMYLCASSLPGSGANVLTFGAGSRLTVL.

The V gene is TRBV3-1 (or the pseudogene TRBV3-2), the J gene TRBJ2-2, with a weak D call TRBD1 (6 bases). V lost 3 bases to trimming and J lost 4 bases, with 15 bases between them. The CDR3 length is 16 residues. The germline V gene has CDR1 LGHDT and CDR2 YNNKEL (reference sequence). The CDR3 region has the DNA TGTGCCAGCAGCCATGGGGGAGCAGGGGTCACCGGGGAGCTGTTTTTT. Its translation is CASSHGGAGVTGELFF.